This T cell receptor beta chain was found in a study of persistence of HIV-infected CD4 T cells (dated by TCRdb to 2018 to 2020). Turning to the overall study: CMV- and HIV-1 Gag-responding CD4+ T cells were isolated from ART-treated individuals so that antigen-driven clonal expansion of HIV-1-infected cells could be examined. The median time participants had been on suppressive ART was 8 to 9 years. Peripheral blood samples of up to about 200 mL were collected at multiple time points, except for two participants, who underwent leukapheresis at a single time point. The clonality of all cells in each sorted population was measured by TCRbeta sequencing, and the clonality of infected cells was measured by proviral sequencing. For the TCR cluster analysis across participants, about 8 participants were included for CMV and over five participants for Gag.

The paper as a whole reports these results and caveats: A correlation was observed between TCR oligoclonality and proviral oligoclonality within the same sorted populations. Only a small number of individuals took part in the study, and only a limited range of antigens was tested. Because the TCR analyses were done in bulk, restricting them to just the rare CMV-responding cells that actually carried HIV-1 proviruses was not possible. Significantly lower TCRbeta richness was observed in CMV- and Gag-responding cells than in anti-CD3/anti-CD28-responding cells, and higher oligoclonality was observed in CMV-responding cells than in CD3/CD28-stimulated and Gag-responding cells. Antigen-responding cells were enriched for degenerate expanded CDR3beta sequences, which suggests convergent selection of CD4+ responses to CMV and Gag.

The label giving this sample's treatment or condition can be read as: suppressive antiretroviral therapy. Cells were stimulated with a pool of overlapping HIV-1 Gag 15-mer peptides at roughly 1 ug per peptide per mL. Memory CD4+ T cells that did not respond, being CD40L-negative, CD69-negative and CD45RO-high, were sorted as memory populations depleted of antigen-responding cells. Participants were HIV-1-infected adults who started suppressive ART during chronic infection. For at least 4 years, participants had undetectable plasma HIV-1 RNA, below 50 copies/mL. To be included, participants needed a CD4+ T cell count above 400 cells/uL and a positive CMV serology. Before stimulation, PBMCs were isolated using density centrifugation and depleted of CD8+ T cells. For roughly 18 hours, CD8-depleted PBMCs were stimulated with anti-CD28/CD49d costimulation, a CD40-blocking antibody, and enfuvirtide, which was added to prevent new infections. Cell sorting was performed on a Beckman Coulter MoFlo Legacy or XDP sorter, and dead cells were excluded with propidium iodide. Genomic DNA was extracted using the QIAamp DNA Mini Kit for samples with more than one million cells and using the Quick-DNA Microprep Kit for all other samples.

As concerns this clone: Its antigen is not yet known. No clone much larger than this one lies a single base away; base qualities are absent.

TCRbeta repertoires were sequenced from genomic DNA with the immunoSEQ hsTCRB assay version 4 in survey mode. For TCRbeta sequencing, genomic DNA was diluted to about 10 ng/uL, with up to roughly 1 ug used per sample. Turning to the authors' computational methods: TCRbeta data analysis was done in ImmunoSeq Analyzer 3.0, and diversity was calculated on productive nucleotide rearrangements. Using the Immunarch R package, the improved Chao index served to estimate lower-bound TCR diversity and the Gini coefficient served to estimate clonality. Different nucleotide rearrangements encoding the same CDR3beta amino acid sequence were treated as distinct clonotypes. Differential abundance analysis found TCRbeta sequences that were significantly enriched in antigen-responding cells compared with anti-CD3/anti-CD28-activated cells. Using predicted peptide-MHC specificity as the basis, GLIPH2 grouped TCRs into clusters, both for each participant individually and for the merged data sets that combined participants. What TCRdb holds here is the immuneACCESS table cut down to in-frame rearrangements. Part of the clones is not present; checked against another copy, under half of the missing clones reflect an unresolved V gene, and the others are unexplained. V and J calls and clone size come straight from that table; D and trimming were deduced from the DNA. Present in this sample are about 36,000 clones, about 85% of which were seen just once. Roughly 5.4% of the sample is taken by the ten largest.

The source of this sequence is an adult with HIV. The donor label of this sample is uncertain. The material sequenced was cultured CD4+ T cells from PBMCs, taken from a patient who received antiretroviral therapy. The cell subset or site label, as the study defines it: CD40L-CD69- CD45RO-high memory CD4 T cells not responding to Gag peptides.

The CDR3: CAISSRYGYTF. The sequence in DNA is TGTGCCATATCCAGCAGGTATGGCTACACCTTC. In this chain, TRBV6-5 is recombined with TRBJ1-2, with no confidently assigned D gene. Trimming costs V 10 bases and J 5 bases, and their ends lie 11 bases apart. Via the germline V gene, CDR1 is MNHEY and CDR2 SVGAGI. There are 11 amino acids in the CDR3, from cysteine to phenylalanine inclusive. Only CDR3 DNA is held: 33 bases, read in frame from base 1.